These 14 T cell receptor beta chains originate from one sample sequenced in a study of stem cell transplantation in POMP-related autoinflammatory disease (dated by TCRdb to about 2021). The intended sense of this specimen's time point label: after hematopoietic stem cell transplant. The receptor library was made with the immunoSEQ multiplex PCR assay. Held by TCRdb, this immuneACCESS table contains in-frame sequences only and omits some clones. Under half of the omission traces to an unresolved V gene where checked; the cause of the rest is unknown. Here the sample has 68,000 or so clones; roughly 91% occur a single time. The ten largest make up about 0.71% of the sample. The source material was CD4+ T cells from PBMCs, sampled after stem cell transplantation. All receptors come from a human patient with POMP-related autoinflammation and immune dysregulation (PRAID). Some T cells present after a transplant may be cells of the graft donor.

CDR3 sequence (DNA): TGTGCCAGCAGTTACTCTGACAGGCTCGATGAGCAGTTCTTC. Amino acids: CASSYSDRLDEQFF. This chain uses TRBV6-6 with TRBJ2-1; a possible D gene is TRBD1 (6 bases). The germline V gene has CDR1 MNHNY and CDR2 SVGAGI (reference sequence). The CDR3 totals 14 residues. V gave up 0 bases and J gave up 8 bases, with 11 bases separating them.

The J gene is TRBJ2-5, the V gene TRBV3-1 (or the pseudogene TRBV3-2), with a tentative D call TRBD2 (6 bases). The CDR3 is 18 amino acids. V lost 0 bases to trimming and J lost 1 base, with 18 bases between them. CDR1 LGHDT and CDR2 YNNKEL come from the germline V gene (reference sequence). The CDR3 nucleotides read TGTGCCAGCAGCCAAGATTTTGAGGGCGGGAACTTCCAAGAGACCCAGTACTTC. It is translated as CASSQDFEGGNFQETQYF.

The CDR3 sequence: CAWAPGQPGLLEAFF. The CDR3 region has the DNA TGTGCCTGGGCACCGGGACAGCCTGGTCTATTGGAAGCTTTCTTT. The chain recombines TRBV30 with TRBJ1-1, with 7 bases that match TRBD1. Per germline, CDR1 GTSNPN and CDR2 SVGIG (reference sequence). The CDR3 totals 15 residues. Trimming cost V 5 bases and J 8 bases; bases outside gene matches: 17.

The chain is built from TRBV11-3 and TRBJ2-5; D remains ambiguous. With 0 bases removed from V and 4 bases from J, the gap between germline ends came to 12 bases. The germline gives CDR1 SGHNT, CDR2 YENEEA. This CDR3 comprises 15 residues. DNA of the CDR3: TGTGCCAGCAGCTTAGATGCGAGCCGCAGAGAGACCCAGTACTTC. Its translation is CASSLDASRRETQYF.

The rearrangement links TRBV2 to TRBJ1-1; D uncertain. The CDR3 has 14 residues. V shed 6 bases and J shed 1 base, with 12 bases lying between them. CDR1 and CDR2 from the germline V gene are SNHLY and FYNNEI. In nucleotides, the CDR3 is TGTGCCAGCAGCCGTATTGTGGGGAACACTGAAGCTTTCTTT. This translates into CASSRIVGNTEAFF.

The chain joins TRBV6-5 to TRBJ1-3, with D perhaps matching TRBD1 (5 bases). Germline values: CDR1 MNHEY, CDR2 SVGAGI. V dropped 2 bases and J dropped 0 bases, with 8 bases sitting between them. The CDR3 runs 15 residues. The CDR3 DNA sequence: TGTGCCAGCAGTTACGGCAGGGCCTCTGGAAACACCATATATTTT. Amino acid sequence: CASSYGRASGNTIYF.

The chain is built from TRBV24-1 and TRBJ2-5; D is possibly TRBD1 or TRBD2 (5 bases each). CDR3 length equals 13 residues. Looked up from germline, CDR1 is KGHDR and CDR2 is SFDVKD. V lost 5 bases and J 4 bases, leaving 10 bases between the germline ends. In DNA, the CDR3 is TGTGCCACCAGTGGGGGGTGGGGAGAGACCCAGTACTTC. Amino acids: CATSGGWGETQYF.

The chain uses TRBV18 and TRBJ2-5, with 7 bases that match TRBD2. The CDR3 covers 14 residues. Unmatched junction bases numbered 2, after V lost 3 bases and J lost 1 base. CDR1 and CDR2 (germline): KGHSH, LQKENI. This CDR3 reads CASSPREGQETQYF. In nucleotides, the CDR3 is TGTGCCAGCTCACCCAGGGAGGGCCAAGAGACCCAGTACTTC.

This clone was seen once. This chain connects TRBV19 to TRBJ2-3; possible D gene TRBD1, 5 bases. The CDR3 is 17 amino acids. Germline lookup yields CDR1 LNHDA and CDR2 SQIVND (reference sequence). Trimming cost V 5 bases and J 2 bases, with 20 bases left between them. The DNA of the CDR3 is TGTGCCAGTAGTGGGTATGGACACTCAAGGACCACAGATACGCAGTATTTT. Its protein product is CASSGYGHSRTTDTQYF.

The J gene is TRBJ2-3, the V gene TRBV7-2, with 8 bases matching TRBD2. In germline, CDR1 is SGHTA, CDR2 FQGNSA. The CDR3 length is 17 residues. V dropped 1 base and J dropped 6; count of bases not matched to a gene: 12. The CDR3 DNA sequence: TGTGCCAGCAGCTTAGAGGGCCCGGGACTAGGGCCCGATACGCAGTATTTT. Its protein product is CASSLEGPGLGPDTQYF. Together with reference TRBV7-2 and TRBJ2-3, the CDR3 gives the full variable domain: GAGVSQSPSNKVTEKGKDVELRCDPISGHTALYWYRQSLGQGLEFLIYFQGNSAPDKSGLPSDRFSAERTGGSVSTLTIQRTQQEDSAVYLCASSLEGPGLGPDTQYFGPGTRLTVL.

The CDR3 region is CASSQDRGFNEKLFF. Here the CDR3 DNA reads TGTGCCAGCAGCCAAGATCGAGGCTTTAATGAAAAACTGTTTTTT. The rearrangement uses TRBV3-1 (or the pseudogene TRBV3-2) and TRBJ1-4, with unresolved D. This CDR3 region has 15 residues. Germline CDR1 and CDR2: LGHDT and YNNKEL (reference sequence). Between the trimmed V and J ends, which lost 0 bases and 4 bases, there was a span of 9 bases.

CDR3 DNA sequence: TGTGCCAGCAGTTACTCGGCGGGCCGGGCTTTCTTT. This gives the protein CASSYSAGRAFF. The rearrangement links TRBV6-2 or TRBV6-3 to TRBJ1-1; the D is unclear. Germline-derived CDR1 and CDR2 are MNHEY and SVGEGT. This CDR3 comprises 12 residues. Trimming stripped 0 bases from V and 11 bases from J, with 10 bases between.

V is TRBV3-1 (or the pseudogene TRBV3-2) and J is TRBJ1-2; 7 bases align to TRBD1. This CDR3 spans 13 amino acids. Germline V CDR1 and CDR2: LGHDT, YNNKEL (reference sequence). Trimming cost V 1 base and J 9 bases; bases outside gene matches: 5. The chain's CDR3 is CASSQGQGGSYTF. CDR3 nucleotides: TGTGCCAGCAGCCAAGGGCAGGGGGGGAGCTACACCTTC.

The V and J genes are TRBV5-1 and TRBJ2-3, with 7 bases fitting TRBD1. This CDR3 spans 14 amino acids. The trim removed 4 bases at V and 1 base at J, leaving 3 bases unmatched. Germline V gene data show CDR1 as SGHRS and CDR2 as YFSETQ. This CDR3 is CASSPGQGTDTQYF. For the CDR3, the DNA is TGCGCCAGCAGCCCAGGACAGGGCACAGATACGCAGTATTTT. Filled out from reference TRBV5-1 and TRBJ2-3, the complete variable domain reads KAGVTQTPRYLIKTRGQQVTLSCSPISGHRSVSWYQQTPGQGLQFLFEYFSETQRNKGNFPGRFSGRQFSNSRSEMNVSTLELGDSALYLCASSPGQGTDTQYFGPGTRLTVL.